This T cell receptor (beta chain) was sequenced in a study of blood T cell repertoires in COVID-19. Patients from Seattle were sampled longitudinally, starting during active infection. The table came from immunoSEQ multiplex PCR; TCRdb's copy has only in-frame clones and leaves some out. This table has over 450,000 clones, around 90% appearing once. Sequenced sample: peripheral blood. The receptor was isolated from a woman aged 45-60 years with COVID-19, enrolled during active disease.

The CDR3 coding sequence is TGCAGCGTTGAAGATTGGACAGGGGGAGGAACTGAAGCTTTCTTT. Its translation: CSVEDWTGGGTEAFF. The V gene is TRBV29-1, the J gene TRBJ1-1, with 10 bases that match TRBD1. Germline CDR1 is SQVTM and CDR2 is ANQGSEA. The CDR3 sequence is 15 residues long. V shed 0 bases and J 5 bases; nucleotides not matched to a gene: 6.